This TCR beta chain is drawn from a study of graft-versus-host responses after intestinal transplantation. For the study at large: Recipients uniformly received anti-thymocyte globulin induction, followed by tacrolimus and steroids for around 3 years.

V lost 6 bases to trimming and J lost 0 bases; unmatched junction nucleotides: 5. From germline, CDR1 is SEHNR and CDR2 FQNEAQ (reference sequence). The CDR3 has 14 residues. This clone appeared a single time. Its antigen is not identified. Study-wide results and limits: HvG clone declines early post-transplant were associated with peak circulating GvH levels.

The table came from immunoSEQ multiplex PCR; TCRdb's copy has only in-frame clones and leaves some out. The sample lists 100,000 or so clones, about 90% occurring once. Sequenced material: unstimulated CD4+ T cells sorted from spleen or lymph node cells, taken before intestinal transplant. This TCR derives from a human donor who received an intestinal transplant. The chain employs TRBV7-9 and TRBJ2-7; 7 nucleotides align to TRBD1. CDR3 residues: CASSKQGSSYEQYF. The CDR3 DNA sequence: TGTGCCAGCAGTAAACAGGGGAGCTCCTACGAGCAGTACTTC.